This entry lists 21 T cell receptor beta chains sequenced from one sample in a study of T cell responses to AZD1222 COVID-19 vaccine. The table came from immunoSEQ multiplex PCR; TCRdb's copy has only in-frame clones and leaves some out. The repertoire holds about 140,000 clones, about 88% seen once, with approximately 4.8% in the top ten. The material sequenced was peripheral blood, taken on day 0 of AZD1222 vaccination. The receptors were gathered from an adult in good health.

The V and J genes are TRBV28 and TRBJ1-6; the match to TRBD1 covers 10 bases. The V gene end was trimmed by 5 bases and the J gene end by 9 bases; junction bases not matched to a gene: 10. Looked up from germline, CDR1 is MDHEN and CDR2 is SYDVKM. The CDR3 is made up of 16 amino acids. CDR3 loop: CASSPGTGVGGSPLHF. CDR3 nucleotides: TGTGCCAGCAGTCCCGGGACAGGGGTAGGTGGTTCACCCCTCCACTTT.

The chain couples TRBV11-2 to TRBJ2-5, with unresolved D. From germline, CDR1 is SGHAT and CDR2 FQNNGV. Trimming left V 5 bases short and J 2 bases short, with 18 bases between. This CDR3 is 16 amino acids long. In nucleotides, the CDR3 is TGTGCCAGCAGCCAGGTAGAGTCACGGGTTCAAGAGACCCAGTACTTC. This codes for CASSQVESRVQETQYF.

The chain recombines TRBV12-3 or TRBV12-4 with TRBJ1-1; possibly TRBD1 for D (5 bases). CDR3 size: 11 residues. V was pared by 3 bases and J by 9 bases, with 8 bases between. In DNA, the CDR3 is TGTGCCAGCAGTTTGTCAGGGCAAGCTTTCTTT. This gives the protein CASSLSGQAFF.

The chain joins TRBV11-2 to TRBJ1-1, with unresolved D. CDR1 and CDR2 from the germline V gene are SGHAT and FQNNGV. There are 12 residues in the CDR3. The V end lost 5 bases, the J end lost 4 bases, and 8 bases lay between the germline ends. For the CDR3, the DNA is TGTGCCAGCAGCACTTGGGGCACTGAAGCTTTCTTT. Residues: CASSTWGTEAFF.

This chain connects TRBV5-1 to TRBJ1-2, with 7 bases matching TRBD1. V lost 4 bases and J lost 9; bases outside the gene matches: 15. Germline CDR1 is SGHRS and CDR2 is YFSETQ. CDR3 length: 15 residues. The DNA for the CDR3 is TGCGCCAGCAGCGCGGGACAGACCGGGGGGTTACGCTACACCTTC. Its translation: CASSAGQTGGLRYTF.

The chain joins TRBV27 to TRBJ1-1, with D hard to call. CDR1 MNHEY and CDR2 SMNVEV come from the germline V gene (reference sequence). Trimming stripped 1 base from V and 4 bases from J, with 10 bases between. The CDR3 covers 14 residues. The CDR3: CASSLWESSTEAFF. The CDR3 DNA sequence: TGTGCCAGCAGTTTATGGGAAAGTAGCACTGAAGCTTTCTTT.

This CDR3 reads CASSRESGINYGYTF. The CDR3 bases are TGTGCCAGTAGTAGGGAGTCAGGAATTAACTATGGCTACACCTTC. The chain carries TRBV19 and TRBJ1-2, with D unresolved. The length of the CDR3 is 15 residues. The germline gives CDR1 LNHDA, CDR2 SQIVND (reference sequence). The germline V and J ends were trimmed by 4 bases and 1 base, with 13 bases remaining between them.

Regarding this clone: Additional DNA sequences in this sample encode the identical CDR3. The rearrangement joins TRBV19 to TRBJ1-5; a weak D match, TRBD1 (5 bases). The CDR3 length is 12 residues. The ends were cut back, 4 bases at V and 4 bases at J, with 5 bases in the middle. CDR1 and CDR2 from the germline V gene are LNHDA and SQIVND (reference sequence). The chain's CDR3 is CASSRGNQPQHF. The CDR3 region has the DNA TGTGCCAGTAGTAGGGGGAATCAGCCCCAGCATTTT.

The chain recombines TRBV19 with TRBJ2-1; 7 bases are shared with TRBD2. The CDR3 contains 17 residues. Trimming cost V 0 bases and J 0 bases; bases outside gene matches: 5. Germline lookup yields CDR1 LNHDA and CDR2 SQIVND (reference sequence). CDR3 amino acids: CASSIDRGGSSYNEQFF. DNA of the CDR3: TGTGCCAGTAGTATAGATAGGGGCGGGAGCTCCTACAATGAGCAGTTCTTC. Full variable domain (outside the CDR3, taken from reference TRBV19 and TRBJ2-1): DGGITQSPKYLFRKEGQNVTLSCEQNLNHDAMYWYRQDPGQGLRLIYYSQIVNDFQKGDIAEGYSVSREKKESFPLTVTSAQKNPTAFYLCASSIDRGGSSYNEQFFGPGTRLTVL.

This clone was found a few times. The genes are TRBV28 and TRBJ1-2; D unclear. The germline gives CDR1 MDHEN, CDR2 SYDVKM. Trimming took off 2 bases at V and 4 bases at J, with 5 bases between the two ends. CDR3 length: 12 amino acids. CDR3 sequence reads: CASSLNRYGYTF. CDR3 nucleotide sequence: TGTGCCAGCAGTTTAAACCGCTATGGCTACACCTTC.

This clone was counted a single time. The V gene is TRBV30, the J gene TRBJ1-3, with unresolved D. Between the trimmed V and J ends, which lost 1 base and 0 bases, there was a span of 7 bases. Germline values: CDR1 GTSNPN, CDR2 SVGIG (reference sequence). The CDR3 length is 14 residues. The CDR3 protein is CAWSDGVSGNTIYF. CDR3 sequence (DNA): TGTGCCTGGAGTGACGGAGTCTCTGGAAACACCATATATTTT.

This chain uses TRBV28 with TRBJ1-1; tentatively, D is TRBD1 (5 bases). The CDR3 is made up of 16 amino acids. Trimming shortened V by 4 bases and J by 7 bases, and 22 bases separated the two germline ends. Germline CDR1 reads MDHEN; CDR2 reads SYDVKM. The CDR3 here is CASSSGLLQLTGEAFF. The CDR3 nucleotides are TGTGCCAGCAGTTCGGGACTTCTGCAACTTACGGGTGAAGCTTTCTTT. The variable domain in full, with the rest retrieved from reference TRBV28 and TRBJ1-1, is DVKVTQSSRYLVKRTGEKVFLECVQDMDHENMFWYRQDPGLGLRLIYFSYDVKMKEKGDIPEGYSVSREKKERFSLILESASTNQTSMYLCASSSGLLQLTGEAFFGQGTRLTVV.

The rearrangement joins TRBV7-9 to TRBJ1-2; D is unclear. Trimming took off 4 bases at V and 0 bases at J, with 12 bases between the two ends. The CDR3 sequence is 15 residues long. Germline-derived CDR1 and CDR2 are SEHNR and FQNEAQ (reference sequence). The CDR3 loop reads CASSSDGISNYGYTF. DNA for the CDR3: TGTGCCAGCAGCTCGGACGGAATTTCTAACTATGGCTACACCTTC.

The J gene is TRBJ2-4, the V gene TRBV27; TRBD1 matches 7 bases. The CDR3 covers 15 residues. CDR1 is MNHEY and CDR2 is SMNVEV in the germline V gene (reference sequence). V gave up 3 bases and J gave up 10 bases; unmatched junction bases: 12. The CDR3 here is CASSFIGTENRIQYF. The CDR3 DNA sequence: TGTGCCAGCAGTTTTATCGGGACAGAAAACAGAATTCAGTACTTC.

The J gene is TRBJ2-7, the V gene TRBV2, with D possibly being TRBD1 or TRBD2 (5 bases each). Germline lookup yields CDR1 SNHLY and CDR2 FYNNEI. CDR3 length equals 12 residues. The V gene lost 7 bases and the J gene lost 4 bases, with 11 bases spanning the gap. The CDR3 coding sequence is TGTGCCAGCAAACCGGGACCTTACGAGCAGTACTTC. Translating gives CASKPGPYEQYF.

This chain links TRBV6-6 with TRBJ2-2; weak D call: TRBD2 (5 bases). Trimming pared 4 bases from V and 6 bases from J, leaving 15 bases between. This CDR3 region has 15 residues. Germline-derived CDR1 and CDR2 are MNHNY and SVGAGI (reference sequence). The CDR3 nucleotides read TGTGCCAGCAGTTCCGTACTAGAGGTCTCCGGGGAGCTGTTTTTT. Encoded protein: CASSSVLEVSGELFF.

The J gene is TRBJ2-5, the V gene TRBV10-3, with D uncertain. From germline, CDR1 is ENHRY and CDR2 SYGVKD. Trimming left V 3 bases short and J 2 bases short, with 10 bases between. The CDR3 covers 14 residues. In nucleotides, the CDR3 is TGTGCCATCAGTGAAGGCAGGTATCAAGAGACCCAGTACTTC. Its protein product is CAISEGRYQETQYF.

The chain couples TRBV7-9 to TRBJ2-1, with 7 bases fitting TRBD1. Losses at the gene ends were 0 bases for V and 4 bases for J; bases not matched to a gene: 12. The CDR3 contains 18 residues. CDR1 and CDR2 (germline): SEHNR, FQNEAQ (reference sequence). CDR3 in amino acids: CASSLAYSGTAIYNEQFF. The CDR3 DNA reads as TGTGCCAGCAGCTTAGCGTATTCCGGGACAGCGATTTACAATGAGCAGTTCTTC.

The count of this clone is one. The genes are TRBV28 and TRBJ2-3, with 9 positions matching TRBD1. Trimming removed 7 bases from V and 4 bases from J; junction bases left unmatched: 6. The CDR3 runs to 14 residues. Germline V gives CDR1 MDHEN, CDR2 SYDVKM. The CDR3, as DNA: TGTGCCAGCACTTACAGGGGGCGGCCAGATACGCAGTATTTT. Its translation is CASTYRGRPDTQYF.

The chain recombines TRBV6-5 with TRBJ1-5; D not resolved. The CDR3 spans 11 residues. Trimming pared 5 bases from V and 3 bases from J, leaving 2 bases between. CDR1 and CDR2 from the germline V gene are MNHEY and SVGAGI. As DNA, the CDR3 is TGTGCCAGCAGTACCAATCAGCCCCAGCATTTT. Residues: CASSTNQPQHF.

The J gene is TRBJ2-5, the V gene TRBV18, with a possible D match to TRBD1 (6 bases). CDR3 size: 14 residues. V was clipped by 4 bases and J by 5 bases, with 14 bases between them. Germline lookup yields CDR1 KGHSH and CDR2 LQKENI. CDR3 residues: CASSLTGSGETQYF. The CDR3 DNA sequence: TGTGCCAGCTCACTCACAGGGTCAGGGGAGACCCAGTACTTC.